This T cell receptor (beta chain) was sequenced for a study of blood T cell repertoires in COVID-19 (dated by TCRdb to the early 2020s). Some background on the complete study: The collaborator samples originated in the United States, Italy and Spain and spanned the acute and convalescent phases of COVID-19. The material from the prospective study consisted of cDNA or gDNA derived from T cells, B-cell-depleted T cells, or PBMCs. Subjects who had been exposed to COVID-19, were actively infected with it, or had recovered from it provided the deeply sampled blood TCRbeta repertoires that made up the dataset. The repertoires were released in a freely available public database intended as a resource for research on the immune response to SARS-CoV-2. Samples were obtained from the ongoing ImmuneRACE study (first 160 participants) and from 1,254 subjects provided by 6 global collaborators. A de-identified subject ID, COVID-19 status, age in years and sex were almost always included in the sample metadata. HLA class I and class II types, where available, came from metadata supplied by the sample provider rather than from assay-based typing. What the study reported, not specific to this receptor: Clinical and demographic metadata were provided uncurated, with the amount varying by source and participant.

This clone was detected once. Its antigen is unknown. No base qualities exist here, and no much larger clone lies one base off it. Trimming leaves V shorter by 5 bases and J shorter by 3 bases, with the junction holding 10 bases beyond the gene matches. From the cysteine through the phenylalanine, the CDR3 covers 17 amino acids. CDR3 DNA only is kept here, 51 bases in frame from base 1. The germline V gene (reference sequence) supplies CDR1 SGHNT and CDR2 YYREEE. The immunoSEQ Assay, a bias-controlled multiplex PCR, was used to amplify TCRbeta CDR3 regions from genomic DNA. Per the original workflow: Nucleated cell counts per sample were estimated from amplification of reference gene primers within the assay. Sequence reads were collapsed and filtered to measure the absolute abundance of every unique TCRbeta CDR3 rearrangement. For each sample, productive Simpson clonality was calculated as the square root of Simpson's diversity index over productive rearrangements. Here the immuneACCESS table is served through TCRdb, limited to in-frame sequences with V and J called. Missing clones are a known gap in these copies; in checked studies unresolved V genes cover under half, and the rest lacks a known reason. V, J and clone size are taken as reported in that table, and D and trimming were inferred from the DNA itself. The sample table records about 210,000 clones; around 82% of these occur just once. The ten largest clones capture approximately 2.9% of the sample.

Collaborating institutions collected whole blood in K2EDTA tubes following their own protocols. For TCRbeta analysis, collaborators shipped samples in one of three forms: frozen whole blood, isolated PBMCs, or DNA extracted from either of those sample types. The sequenced sample consisted of peripheral blood. The sequence was collected from a man aged 45-65 years with active or convalescent COVID-19. The sequence is built from TRBV5-4 and TRBJ2-2, and TRBD1 aligns with 10 junction nucleotides. The CDR3 sequence is CASSHAAGTGDTGELFF. The DNA sequence is TGTGCCAGCAGTCACGCGGCCGGGACAGGGGACACCGGGGAGCTGTTTTTT.